This T cell receptor (beta chain) was recovered during a study of T cell repertoires in cytomegalovirus infection. For the study at large: A matching HLA type, together with CMV infection, was signaled by public TCR beta signatures.

TCRdb called the reads again in MiXCR, with one record for every CDR3 protein. Altogether 450,000 to 600,000 distinct CDR3 sequences are present, about two fifths being singletons, with the ten largest covering roughly two fifths. Deletions cut 2 bases from V and 6 bases from J, with 6 bases between. Germline V gene lookup returns CDR1 SNHLY and CDR2 FYNNEI. CDR3 size: 12 residues. Regarding this clonotype: What it binds is not known.

Study conclusions and caveats: Summed frequency of shared TCR beta families picked out CMV carriers who also had the relevant HLA. In two of eight donors, the top clonotype was HLA-C-restricted CMV-specific.

The sequence was collected from a human donor in good health (CMV status not recorded). Some clones in this sample may be carry-over from other donors' samples. The rearrangement uses TRBV2 and TRBJ2-3, with D unclear. The input for sequencing was cultured PBMCs, taken from culture after CMV antigen stimulation. The CDR3 sequence: CASSESWDTQYF. As DNA, the CDR3 is TGTGCCAGCAGTGAATCTTGGGATACGCAGTATTTT.